This T cell receptor (beta chain) came from a study of long-term antiretroviral therapy in people with HIV. Concerning this clone: Antigen specificity is unknown.

This CDR3 has 14 residues. With V trimmed by 6 bases and J by 0 bases, 4 bases remained unmatched. Germline values: CDR1 MNHEY, CDR2 SVGAGI. Findings and limits, study-wide: Missing from the dataset were any data on ART adherence, viral resistance or therapy changes. Blood sampling spanned 2004 to 2017, possibly under older ART regimens.

Assay version v3.0 of immunoSEQ was used, and it was run at survey level. Method: immunoSEQ multiplex PCR; TCRdb's copy keeps in-frame clones and lacks some. The sample lists 20,000 to 25,000 clones, about 80% occurring once. Cryopreserved PBMC samples of roughly 1-10 million cells were used for DNA extraction. This sequence joins TRBV6-5 and TRBJ1-1, with 7 bases lining up with TRBD1. The material sequenced was unsorted PBMCs, taken 1.1 years before starting antiretroviral therapy. The sequence was collected from a woman aged 40 to 50 with HIV. The CDR3 sequence is CASRRQGLNTEAFF. The DNA of the CDR3 is TGTGCCAGCAGACGACAGGGTTTGAACACTGAAGCTTTCTTT.